This TCR beta chain was profiled in a study of early T cells in non-severe SARS-CoV-2 infection. Across the whole study: Sequencing targeted bulk RNA from unsorted whole blood, leaving chains unpaired. Study results and caveats: VDJdb matching, biased toward anti-spike CD8 responses, missed private and CD4 specificities.

TCRdb redid the calling of the 5' RACE reads with MiXCR, one entry per CDR3 protein. The table has 45,000 to 60,000 distinct CDR3 sequences, roughly 10% seen once. The CDR3 loop spans 16 amino acids. CDR1 and CDR2 (germline): SEHNR, FQNEAQ (reference sequence). The V and J ends lost 5 bases and 4 bases respectively, with 20 bases between them. This clonotype was picked up a small number of times. Its antigen is still unknown. This chain uses TRBV7-9 with TRBJ1-2, with D possibly matching TRBD1 (5 bases). Material: whole blood. This TCR was sampled from an adult who was a healthcare worker with PCR-confirmed SARS-CoV-2 infection or an uninfected control (not recorded which). Here the CDR3 reads CASSPRIAGAVYGYTF. Here the CDR3 DNA reads TGTGCCAGCAGCCCGCGCATCGCCGGGGCAGTCTATGGCTACACCTTC.